This T cell receptor (beta chain) was captured in a study of beta chain features in type 1 diabetes. Points from the study as a whole: Type 1 diabetes patients showed a moderate but significant shortening of TCRB CDR3s in all four CD4+ subsets.

All of the sorted populations showed purity greater than 95%. The V gene's germline CDR1 is ENHRY and CDR2 SYGVKD. This CDR3 has 16 amino acids. V was pared by 2 bases and J by 7 bases, with 8 bases of the junction left unmatched. As for this clone: Its antigen is still unknown.

The entirety of the isolated RNA underwent reverse transcription, so expressed TCRB transcripts were sequenced. Repertoires were generated with immunoSEQ multiplex PCR, while TCRdb's copy carries only in-frame clones and drops some. The sample lists hundreds of thousands of clones, over 11% occurring once. The sequence was obtained from a man in his late teens or twenties with type 1 diabetes. Sequenced sample: naive CD4+ T cells from blood. This chain links TRBV10-3 with TRBJ2-4, with 10 bases lining up with TRBD2. The CDR3 nucleotides read TGTGCCATCAGTGAGGCGACCAGCGGGAGGGCCAACATTCAGTACTTC. This gives the protein CAISEATSGRANIQYF.